This TCR beta chain originates from a study of T cells in Graves' hyperthyroidism and ophthalmopathy. Study summary: Specimen type is peripheral blood, collected at initial diagnosis prior to any treatment.

Amplification of TCR beta CDR3 regions was performed using RNA transcripts as template. A set of HTBI primers served as the primers for a first-round RT-PCR of the TCR CDR3. One entry per CDR3 protein results from TCRdb running MiXCR on the multiplex PCR reads. The sample lists about 510,000 distinct CDR3 sequences, 14% seen once, with 14% in the top ten. Newly diagnosed patients aged 18 to 65 had hyperthyroidism of under 2 months' duration. Uncontrolled infection, other autoimmune disease, pregnancy or lactation disqualified patients from enrolment. This clonotype was detected a few times. Its antigen is currently unknown. The CDR3 contains 15 residues. Germline-derived CDR1 and CDR2 are DFQATT and SNEGSKA (reference sequence). V lost 4 bases and J lost 2; bases outside the gene matches: 7. Study-wide results and limits: The model anticipated ophthalmopathy a median approximately 6.5 months pre-onset.

This sequence joins TRBV20-1 and TRBJ1-2, with 10 bases identical to TRBD1. Specimen: blood. The clonotype originates from a woman in her 40s with Graves' hyperthyroidism. CDR3 protein: CSAILPGQGNYGYTF. CDR3 bases: TGCAGTGCTATACTACCGGGACAGGGGAACTATGGCTACACCTTC.